Sequencing of this TCR beta chain was carried out in a study of T-cell memory formation after mild COVID-19. Remarks on this clonotype: Its antigen is unidentified.

Study findings and constraints: Prior to infection, memory already included some responding clones, suggesting cross-reactive memory joined.

Using its own MiXCR run on the 5' RACE reads, TCRdb lists one record per CDR3 protein. The table includes about 400,000 distinct CDR3 sequences, 14% detected once. V lost 0 bases and J 8 bases, leaving 16 bases between the germline ends. Per the germline V gene, CDR1 is MNHNS and CDR2 is SASEGT. CDR3 size: 15 residues. The sequenced sample consisted of PBMCs or a T cell subset sorted from them (not recorded which). The sequence came from a man younger than 30 who had mild COVID-19 (a few samples of this study predate the infection). Cell type and time point are not known. The genes are TRBV6-1 and TRBJ1-2, with TRBD1 as a possible D gene (6 bases). CDR3 amino acids: CASSEAGAGGRGYTF. DNA of the CDR3: TGTGCCAGCAGTGAAGCGGGGGCGGGAGGCAGAGGCTACACCTTC.